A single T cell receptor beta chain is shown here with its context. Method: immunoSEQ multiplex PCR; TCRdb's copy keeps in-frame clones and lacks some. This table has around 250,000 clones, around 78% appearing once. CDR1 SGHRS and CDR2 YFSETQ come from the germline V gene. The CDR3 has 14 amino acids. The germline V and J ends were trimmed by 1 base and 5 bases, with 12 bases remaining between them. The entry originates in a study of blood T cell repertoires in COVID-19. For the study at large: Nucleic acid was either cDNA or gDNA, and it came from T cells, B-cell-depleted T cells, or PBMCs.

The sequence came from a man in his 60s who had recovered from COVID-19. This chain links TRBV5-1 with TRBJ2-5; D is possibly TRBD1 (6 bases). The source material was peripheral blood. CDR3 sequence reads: CASSLKGGWETQYF. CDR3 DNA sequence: TGCGCCAGCAGCTTGAAAGGGGGTTGGGAGACCCAGTACTTC.